The rows below give T cell receptor beta chains drawn from one sample of a study of blood T cells in healthy people across ages. TCRdb reanalysed the 5' RACE reads using MiXCR and keeps one entry per CDR3 protein. The sample holds about 1.5 million distinct CDR3 sequences, roughly 43% seen once. Sequenced: blood. These TCRs come from a woman younger than 30 in good health. CDR3s include the opening cysteine and the closing phenylalanine or tryptophan. The D gene is left open where the match is weak. Clone size, where shown, is once, few, many, or a class for clones that have expanded.

clone size: NA; J gene: TRBJ2-7; D gene: TRBD2; V gene: TRBV29-1; CDR3 DNA: TGCAGCGTTGAAGATCAGACTAGCGGGGGAAACGAGCAGTACTTC; CDR3 protein: CSVEDQTSGGNEQYF
clone size: few; J gene: TRBJ2-7; D gene: TRBD1; V gene: TRBV12-3/TRBV12-4; CDR3 DNA: TGTGCCAGCAGTTTATCCCGCAGGGGGTTATCTACCTACGAGCAGTACTTC; CDR3 protein: CASSLSRRGLSTYEQYF
clone size: NA; J gene: TRBJ1-1; D gene: NA; V gene: TRBV10-3; CDR3 DNA: TGTGCCATCAGCGGGACCCCGAGGGAAGCTTTCTTT; CDR3 protein: CAISGTPREAFF
clone size: NA; J gene: TRBJ2-2; D gene: TRBD2; V gene: TRBV11-2; CDR3 DNA: TGTGCCAGCAGCTTATTCGGACTAGCCGGGGAGCTGTTTTTT; CDR3 protein: CASSLFGLAGELFF
clone size: NA; J gene: TRBJ1-2; D gene: NA; V gene: TRBV20-1; CDR3 DNA: TGCAATCCTTCAGGATCACGCCGGGGCTATGGCTACACCTTC; CDR3 protein: CNPSGSRRGYGYTF
clone size: NA; J gene: TRBJ2-5; D gene: NA; V gene: TRBV7-2; CDR3 DNA: TGTGCCAGCAGCTTAGCGGCAGTAGGAGGGGAGACCCAGTACTTC; CDR3 protein: CASSLAAVGGETQYF
clone size: few; J gene: TRBJ2-1; D gene: NA; V gene: TRBV5-1; CDR3 DNA: TGCGCCAGCAGCCTTCGGGACAACTCCTACAATGAGCAGTTCTTC; CDR3 protein: CASSLRDNSYNEQFF
clone size: few; J gene: TRBJ2-3; D gene: TRBD2; V gene: TRBV6-5; CDR3 DNA: TGTGCCAGCAGTTACGTAGCGGGAGGGATAGATACGCAGTATTTT; CDR3 protein: CASSYVAGGIDTQYF
clone size: NA; J gene: TRBJ2-5; D gene: TRBD1; V gene: TRBV6-2/TRBV6-3; CDR3 DNA: TGTGCCAGCAGCCGGACAGGGGCATGGAGGGACTCAAGGTTTCAGCAGTACTTC; CDR3 protein: CASSRTGAWRDSRFQQYF
clone size: NA; J gene: TRBJ1-5; D gene: NA; V gene: TRBV20-1; CDR3 DNA: TGCAGTGCTGTAGCAGGGTCGAATCAGCCCCAGCATTTT; CDR3 protein: CSAVAGSNQPQHF
clone size: NA; J gene: TRBJ1-1; D gene: TRBD1; V gene: TRBV11-1; CDR3 DNA: TGTGCCAGCAAAGGCAGGGGGGCCAGTGAAGCTTTCTTT; CDR3 protein: CASKGRGASEAFF